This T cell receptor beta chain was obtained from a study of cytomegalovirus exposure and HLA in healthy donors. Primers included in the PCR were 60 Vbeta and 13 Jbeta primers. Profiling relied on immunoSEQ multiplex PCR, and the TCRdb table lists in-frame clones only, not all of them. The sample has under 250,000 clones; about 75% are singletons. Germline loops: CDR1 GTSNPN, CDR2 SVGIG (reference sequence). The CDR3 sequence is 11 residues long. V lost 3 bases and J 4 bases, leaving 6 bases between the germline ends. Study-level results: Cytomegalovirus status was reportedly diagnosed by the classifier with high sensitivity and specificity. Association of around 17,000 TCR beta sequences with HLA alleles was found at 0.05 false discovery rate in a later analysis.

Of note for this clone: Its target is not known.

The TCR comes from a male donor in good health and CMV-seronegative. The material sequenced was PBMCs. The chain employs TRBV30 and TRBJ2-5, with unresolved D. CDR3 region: CAWSLGETQYF. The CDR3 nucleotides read TGTGCCTGGAGCCTAGGAGAGACCCAGTACTTC.